These 21 T cell receptor beta chains share one sample of origin, sequenced in a study of blood T cell repertoires in COVID-19. Assay used: immunoSEQ multiplex PCR; TCRdb lists only in-frame clones, some missing. The sample holds roughly 230,000 clones, about four fifths seen once. Sequencing input: peripheral blood. The receptors were sampled from a man aged 50 to 60 with active or convalescent COVID-19.

The rearrangement joins TRBV7-8 to TRBJ1-4, with 8 bases identical to TRBD1. Germline CDR1 and CDR2: SGHVS and FQNEAQ. V was clipped by 0 bases and J by 7 bases; unmatched bases: 10. The CDR3 runs 17 residues. CDR3 amino acids: CASSLAGATGAREKLFF. The DNA for the CDR3 is TGTGCCAGCAGCTTAGCGGGTGCGACAGGGGCACGTGAAAAACTGTTTTTT.

CDR3 nucleotide sequence: TGTGCCACCAGCGGTGGGGGAGGGGGTGAAAAACTGTTTTTT. It codes for CATSGGGGGEKLFF. This chain connects TRBV15 to TRBJ1-4; a weak D match, TRBD1 (6 bases). The CDR3 covers 14 residues. Germline V gene sequence: CDR1 LNHNV, CDR2 YYDKDF (reference sequence). The ends were cut back, 5 bases at V and 7 bases at J, with 14 bases in the middle.

This chain joins TRBV5-4 and TRBJ2-3; the D gene is possibly TRBD2 (6 bases). Germline values: CDR1 SGHNT, CDR2 YYREEE (reference sequence). The CDR3 consists of 16 residues. Trimming took 0 bases from V and 0 from J, leaving 11 bases between them. This chain's CDR3 is CASSLAGGASTDTQYF. The CDR3 DNA follows: TGTGCCAGCAGCTTGGCCGGCGGGGCCAGCACAGATACGCAGTATTTT. Drawing the rest from reference TRBV5-4 and TRBJ2-3, the complete variable domain is ETGVTQSPTHLIKTRGQQVTLRCSSQSGHNTVSWYQQALGQGPQFIFQYYREEENGRGNFPPRFSGLQFPNYSSELNVNALELDDSALYLCASSLAGGASTDTQYFGPGTRLTVL.

The chain employs TRBV10-3 and TRBJ1-1, with D maybe TRBD1 (5 bases). Trimming pared 4 bases from V and 0 bases from J, leaving 6 bases between. Germline CDR1 and CDR2: ENHRY and SYGVKD. The CDR3 is 13 amino acids. CDR3 nucleotide sequence: TGTGCCATCAGTGCACAGGTGAACACTGAAGCTTTCTTT. Amino acids: CAISAQVNTEAFF.

The chain is built from TRBV19 and TRBJ1-1; 7 positions match TRBD1. V lost 4 bases, J lost 5 bases, and 16 bases stayed unmatched. Germline V gene data show CDR1 as LNHDA and CDR2 as SQIVND (reference sequence). The CDR3 totals 17 residues. CDR3 residues: CASSTLQKGAEGTEAFF. DNA for the CDR3: TGTGCCAGTAGTACCCTACAGAAGGGGGCTGAAGGAACTGAAGCTTTCTTT. Complete variable domain (other parts from reference TRBV19 and TRBJ1-1): DGGITQSPKYLFRKEGQNVTLSCEQNLNHDAMYWYRQDPGQGLRLIYYSQIVNDFQKGDIAEGYSVSREKKESFPLTVTSAQKNPTAFYLCASSTLQKGAEGTEAFFGQGTRLTVV.

V is TRBV29-1 and J is TRBJ2-7, with TRBD1 matching 10 bases. The CDR3 is 13 residues long. Trimming cost V 0 bases and J 5 bases; bases outside gene matches: 1. The V gene's germline CDR1 is SQVTM and CDR2 ANQGSEA. CDR3 sequence: CSVEDGTGDEQYF. CDR3 sequence (DNA): TGCAGCGTTGAAGATGGGACAGGGGACGAGCAGTACTTC.

The chain has TRBV6-5 and TRBJ2-1; 11 nucleotides line up with TRBD2. The CDR3 runs to 15 residues. In germline, CDR1 is MNHEY, CDR2 SVGAGI. V was pared by 2 bases and J by 8 bases, with 5 bases of the junction left unmatched. CDR3 DNA sequence: TGTGCCAGCAGTTACCTAGCGGGGGGTTGGGATGAGCAGTTCTTC. Amino acids: CASSYLAGGWDEQFF.

This chain joins TRBV5-1 and TRBJ2-7, with D maybe TRBD1 (6 bases). V was trimmed by 5 bases and J by 1 base, leaving 16 bases between them. There are 15 residues in the CDR3. In germline, CDR1 is SGHRS, CDR2 YFSETQ. The DNA for the CDR3 is TGCGCCAGCAGGGCGGACAGTTATCCGTCCTACGAGCAGTACTTC. This encodes CASRADSYPSYEQYF.

This clone has a handful of counts. This rearrangement joins TRBV19 to TRBJ1-2, with D unresolved. V shed 2 bases and J shed 0 bases, with 19 bases lying between them. This CDR3 region has 18 residues. Germline V lookup: CDR1 LNHDA, CDR2 SQIVND (reference sequence). The CDR3 loop reads CASSIRLLQKTTNYGYTF. The CDR3 DNA follows: TGTGCCAGTAGTATACGCCTTCTACAGAAGACTACTAACTATGGCTACACCTTC.

This rearrangement joins TRBV7-2 to TRBJ2-3, with D perhaps TRBD2 (5 bases). Germline V gene lookup returns CDR1 SGHTA and CDR2 FQGNSA. V lost 3 bases, J lost 2 bases, and 12 bases lay in between. This CDR3 spans 15 amino acids. CDR3 DNA: TGTGCCAGCAGCTTTCCGGGGATTACCACAGATACGCAGTATTTT. The encoded protein is CASSFPGITTDTQYF.

CDR3: CASSRVRGYGYTF. In nucleotides, the CDR3 is TGCGCCAGCAGCCGGGTTCGGGGCTATGGCTACACCTTC. V usage is TRBV23-1 and J usage is TRBJ1-2; the D is unclear. TRBV23-1 counts as an open reading frame of uncertain function. V lost 6 bases and J 4 bases, leaving 12 bases between the germline ends. CDR3 length: 13 amino acids.

The chain uses TRBV11-2 and TRBJ1-6; D not certain. V was shortened by 2 bases and J by 10 bases, with 12 bases between the two germline ends. The length of the CDR3 is 14 residues. Germline V CDR1 and CDR2: SGHAT, FQNNGV. This chain's CDR3 is CASSLPHLGSPLHF. The CDR3 DNA reads TGTGCCAGCAGCTTACCACATCTGGGCTCACCCCTCCACTTT.

V gene TRBV7-8 combines with J gene TRBJ2-7, with D tentatively TRBD2 (5 bases). Trimming left V 5 bases short and J 1 base short, with 12 bases between. The CDR3 extends over 14 amino acids. The germline gives CDR1 SGHVS, CDR2 FQNEAQ. DNA for the CDR3: TGTGCCAGCAGCCCGGGGTTAAAATCCTACGAGCAGTACTTC. Encoded protein: CASSPGLKSYEQYF.

Turning to this clone: The sample has other DNA sequences that encode this CDR3 too. The rearrangement links TRBV30 to TRBJ1-5, with TRBD1 identical over 8 bases. Trimming cost V 3 bases and J 6 bases; bases outside gene matches: 7. Germline CDR1 is GTSNPN and CDR2 is SVGIG (reference sequence). This CDR3 has 14 residues. The CDR3 DNA reads TGTGCCTGGAGCTCCAACAGGGGGGGTCAGCCCCAGCATTTT. Amino acids: CAWSSNRGGQPQHF.

The chain combines TRBV5-4 with TRBJ2-1, with 8 bases identical to TRBD1. CDR1 is SGHNT and CDR2 is YYREEE in the germline V gene (reference sequence). Trimming cost V 3 bases and J 5 bases; bases outside gene matches: 7. The CDR3 has 15 residues. This CDR3 is CASSSTGTGNNEQFF. CDR3 in DNA: TGTGCCAGCAGCTCGACTGGGACAGGTAACAATGAGCAGTTCTTC.

This clone is a singleton in its sample. This chain uses TRBV6-2 or TRBV6-3 with TRBJ2-3; D remains ambiguous. Deletions cut 2 bases from V and 7 bases from J, with 7 bases between. Germline V CDR1 and CDR2: MNHEY, SVGEGT. The CDR3 consists of 12 residues. CDR3 bases: TGTGCCAGCAGTTACCAGGCTCATACGCAGTATTTT. This encodes CASSYQAHTQYF.

As to this clone: The same CDR3 is also encoded by other DNA sequences in this sample. The rearrangement uses TRBV27 and TRBJ1-5; weak D call: TRBD1 (6 bases). Per germline, CDR1 MNHEY and CDR2 SMNVEV (reference sequence). The V end was cut by 2 bases, the J end by 0 bases, with 14 bases between. CDR3 length: 17 amino acids. For the CDR3, the DNA is TGTGCCAGCAGTTTAGGGGGGGGCAGATATAGCAATCAGCCCCAGCATTTT. Translation: CASSLGGGRYSNQPQHF.

The chain uses TRBV24-1 and TRBJ2-7, with TRBD1 identical over 7 bases. Trimming took 4 bases from V and 0 from J; bases not matched to a gene: 5. Germline V gives CDR1 KGHDR, CDR2 SFDVKD. The CDR3 spans 15 residues. This chain's CDR3 is CATSDPGQSSYEQYF. The CDR3 DNA follows: TGTGCCACCAGTGACCCGGGACAGAGCTCCTACGAGCAGTACTTC.

This clone was found once. This chain uses TRBV19 with TRBJ1-5, with unresolved D. In germline, CDR1 is LNHDA, CDR2 SQIVND (reference sequence). The CDR3 spans 15 residues. V was pared by 6 bases and J by 4 bases, with 16 bases between. CDR3 sequence: CASSEKAGNNQPQHF. As DNA, the CDR3 is TGTGCCAGTAGCGAAAAGGCGGGGAATAATCAGCCCCAGCATTTT.

The J gene is TRBJ1-6, the V gene TRBV5-1; D remains ambiguous. The V end was cut by 4 bases, the J end by 0 bases, with 14 bases between. This CDR3 spans 17 amino acids. Germline V gene sequence: CDR1 SGHRS, CDR2 YFSETQ. CDR3 bases: TGCGCCAGCAGCCCGTCGCTCGAGAGCTCCTATAATTCACCCCTCCACTTT. Translating gives CASSPSLESSYNSPLHF.

V and J are TRBV6-6 and TRBJ2-1; TRBD2 aligns across 13 bases. This CDR3 has 15 residues. Germline assignment: CDR1 MNHNY and CDR2 SVGAGI (reference sequence). Trimming took 7 bases from V and 8 from J; bases not matched to a gene: 8. The chain's CDR3 is CASIQTSGGAYEQFF. CDR3 nucleotides: TGTGCCAGCATCCAAACTAGCGGGGGGGCCTATGAGCAGTTCTTC.